Presented here are 4 T cell receptor beta chains from one specimen sequenced in a study of post-analysis software for immune sequencing data. Regarding the study as a whole: In patients, TRBV5-6, TRBV5-1 and TRBV20-1 belonged to five or six TRBV segments found more frequently than in controls.

Their cognate antigens are unknown. The authors incorporated unique molecular identifiers into the TCR beta cDNA libraries. Each CDR3 protein gets one entry after TCRdb re-called the PCR reads with MiXCR. The data show hundreds of thousands of distinct CDR3 sequences, with about 27% seen just once and more than 0.45% held by the top ten. The specimen sequenced was blood. Source of these receptors: a girl between 5 and 17 years old with multiple sclerosis.

This clonotype was counted only a few times. The rearrangement joins TRBV4-1 to TRBJ2-7; a weak D match, TRBD2 (6 bases). The germline gives CDR1 MGHRA, CDR2 YSYEKL. The CDR3 has 17 amino acids. V gave up 0 bases and J gave up 4 bases, with 19 bases separating them. The DNA of the CDR3 is TGCGCCAGCAGCCAAGACCCAGGGACTGTGTCCGAGTACGAGCAGTACTTC. It yields the protein CASSQDPGTVSEYEQYF.

The chain uses TRBV19 and TRBJ1-2; TRBD1 might be the D (5 bases). This CDR3 is built from 15 residues. Germline values: CDR1 LNHDA, CDR2 SQIVND (reference sequence). Trimming removed 5 bases from V and 6 bases from J, with 19 bases in between. The CDR3 here is CASSRGTGWSDGYTF. Here the CDR3 DNA reads TGTGCCAGTAGTCGGGGGACTGGGTGGTCGGATGGCTACACCTTC.

J is TRBJ1-5 and V is TRBV7-2, with TRBD1 matching 7 bases. Looked up from germline, CDR1 is SGHTA and CDR2 is FQGNSA. The CDR3 sequence is 14 residues long. The junction had 6 bases not matched to a gene; V was cut back by 5 bases and J by 5 bases. The CDR3 reads CASSLTGTDQPQHF. The DNA of the CDR3 is TGTGCCAGCAGCCTGACCGGGACAGATCAGCCCCAGCATTTT. The full variable domain, its missing parts supplied by reference TRBV7-2 and TRBJ1-5, is GAGVSQSPSNKVTEKGKDVELRCDPISGHTALYWYRQSLGQGLEFLIYFQGNSAPDKSGLPSDRFSAERTGGSVSTLTIQRTQQEDSAVYLCASSLTGTDQPQHFGDGTRLSIL.

The chain has TRBV5-1 and TRBJ1-1; tentative D call: TRBD1 (6 bases). The CDR3 extends over 15 amino acids. Per germline, CDR1 SGHRS and CDR2 YFSETQ. V was cut by 0 bases and J by 1 base, with 10 bases left in between. The DNA of the CDR3 is TGCGCCAGCAGCTTGGGACAGGCGAAGAACACTGAAGCTTTCTTT. Translating it yields CASSLGQAKNTEAFF.